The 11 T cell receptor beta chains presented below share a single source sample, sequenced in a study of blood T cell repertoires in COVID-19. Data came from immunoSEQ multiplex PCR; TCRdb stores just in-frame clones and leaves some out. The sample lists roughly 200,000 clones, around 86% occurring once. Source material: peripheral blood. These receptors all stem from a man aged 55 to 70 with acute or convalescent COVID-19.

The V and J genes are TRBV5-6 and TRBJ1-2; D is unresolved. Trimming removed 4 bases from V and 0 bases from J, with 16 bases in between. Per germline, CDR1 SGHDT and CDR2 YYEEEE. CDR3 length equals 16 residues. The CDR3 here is CASSPRIGAANYGYTF. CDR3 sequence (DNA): TGTGCCAGCAGCCCTAGGATTGGTGCAGCTAACTATGGCTACACCTTC.

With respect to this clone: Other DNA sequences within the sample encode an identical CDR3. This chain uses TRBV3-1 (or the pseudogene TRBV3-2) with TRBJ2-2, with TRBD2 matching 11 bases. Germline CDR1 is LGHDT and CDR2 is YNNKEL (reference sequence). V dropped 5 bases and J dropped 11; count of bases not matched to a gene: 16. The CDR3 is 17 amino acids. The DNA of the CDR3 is TGTGCCAGCAGCTTTTCCCGACTAGCGGGGTCTAACGGAGAGCTGTTTTTT. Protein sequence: CASSFSRLAGSNGELFF.

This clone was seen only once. Written as DNA, the CDR3 is TGTGCCAGTAGTATGGGGGCAGGGGGGATCTACGAGCAGTACTTC. This translates into CASSMGAGGIYEQYF. This chain uses TRBV19 with TRBJ2-7; D perhaps matches TRBD1 (7 bases). Germline-derived CDR1 and CDR2 are LNHDA and SQIVND (reference sequence). The CDR3 is 15 amino acids. Trimming left V 3 bases short and J 3 bases short, with 15 bases between. Full variable domain (missing parts from reference TRBV19 and TRBJ2-7): DGGITQSPKYLFRKEGQNVTLSCEQNLNHDAMYWYRQDPGQGLRLIYYSQIVNDFQKGDIAEGYSVSREKKESFPLTVTSAQKNPTAFYLCASSMGAGGIYEQYFGPGTRLTVT.

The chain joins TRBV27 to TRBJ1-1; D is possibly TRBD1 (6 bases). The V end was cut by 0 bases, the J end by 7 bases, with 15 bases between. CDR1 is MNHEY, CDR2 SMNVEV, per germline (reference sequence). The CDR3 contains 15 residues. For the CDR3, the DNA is TGTGCCAGCAGTTTATCGCCGACAGGCAGATTTGAAGCTTTCTTT. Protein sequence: CASSLSPTGRFEAFF.

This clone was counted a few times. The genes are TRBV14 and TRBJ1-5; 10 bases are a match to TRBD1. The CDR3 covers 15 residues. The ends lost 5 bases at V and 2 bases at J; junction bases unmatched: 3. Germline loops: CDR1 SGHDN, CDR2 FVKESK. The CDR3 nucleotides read TGTGCCAGCAGCGCCGGGACAGGGGGCAATCAGCCCCAGCATTTT. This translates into CASSAGTGGNQPQHF.

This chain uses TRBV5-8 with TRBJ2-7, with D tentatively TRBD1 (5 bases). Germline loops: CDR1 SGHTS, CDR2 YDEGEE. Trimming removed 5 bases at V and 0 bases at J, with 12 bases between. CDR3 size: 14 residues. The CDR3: CASRRTPYSYEQYF. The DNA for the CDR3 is TGTGCCAGCAGAAGGACACCTTACTCCTACGAGCAGTACTTC.

CDR3 nucleotides: TGCGCCAGCAGCCCCGGGACAGGTGGGGAAAAACTGTTTTTT. Translation: CASSPGTGGEKLFF. V is TRBV5-1 and J is TRBJ1-4; 8 bases fit TRBD1. CDR1 and CDR2 (germline): SGHRS, YFSETQ. J gave up 8 bases and V 4 bases, and 7 bases lay outside the gene matches. The CDR3 runs to 14 residues. Supplemented by reference TRBV5-1 and TRBJ1-4, the full variable domain reads KAGVTQTPRYLIKTRGQQVTLSCSPISGHRSVSWYQQTPGQGLQFLFEYFSETQRNKGNFPGRFSGRQFSNSRSEMNVSTLELGDSALYLCASSPGTGGEKLFFGSGTQLSVL.

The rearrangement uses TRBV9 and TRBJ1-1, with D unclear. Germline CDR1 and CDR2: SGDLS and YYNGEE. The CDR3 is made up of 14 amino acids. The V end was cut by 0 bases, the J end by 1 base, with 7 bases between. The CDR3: CASSVVDKNTEAFF. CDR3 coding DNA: TGTGCCAGCAGCGTAGTTGACAAGAACACTGAAGCTTTCTTT. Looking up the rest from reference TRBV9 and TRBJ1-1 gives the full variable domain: DSGVTQTPKHLITATGQRVTLRCSPRSGDLSVYWYQQSLDQGLQFLIQYYNGEERAKGNILERFSAQQFPDLHSELNLSSLELGDSALYFCASSVVDKNTEAFFGQGTRLTVV.

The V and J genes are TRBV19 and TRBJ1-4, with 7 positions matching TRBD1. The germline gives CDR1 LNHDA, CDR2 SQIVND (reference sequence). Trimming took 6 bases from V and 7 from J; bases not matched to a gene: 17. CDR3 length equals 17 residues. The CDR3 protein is CASSATGRQRRGEKLFF. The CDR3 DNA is TGTGCCAGTAGCGCGACAGGGCGACAACGTCGGGGTGAAAAACTGTTTTTT.

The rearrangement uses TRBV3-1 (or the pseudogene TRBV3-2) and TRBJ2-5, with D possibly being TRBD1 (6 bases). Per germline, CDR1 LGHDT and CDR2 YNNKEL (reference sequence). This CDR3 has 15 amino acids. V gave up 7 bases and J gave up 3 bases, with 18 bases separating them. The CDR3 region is CASTKTPQGKETQYF. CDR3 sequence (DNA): TGTGCCAGCACCAAAACACCCCAGGGGAAAGAGACCCAGTACTTC.

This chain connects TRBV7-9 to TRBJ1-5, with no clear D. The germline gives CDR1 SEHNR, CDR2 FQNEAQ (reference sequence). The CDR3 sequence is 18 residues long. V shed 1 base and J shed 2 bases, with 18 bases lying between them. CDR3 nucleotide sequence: TGTGCCAGCAGCTTAGAAGTGGGCGACCCACGAGGCAATCAGCCCCAGCATTTT. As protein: CASSLEVGDPRGNQPQHF.